The 9 T cell receptor beta chains below all came from one sample that was sequenced in a study of shared clonotypes between healthy human individuals. The data were produced by immunoSEQ multiplex PCR, yet TCRdb's version contains in-frame clones alone and is incomplete. The sample holds roughly 2 million clones, 85% to 95% seen once. The specimen was naive CD4+ T cells sorted from blood. The subset denotes: CD45RA+ positively selected. The receptor source for this set is a man between 18 and 29 years old in good health.

The chain has TRBV10-3 and TRBJ2-7; the D gene could be TRBD1 or TRBD2 (5 bases each). The germline V gene has CDR1 ENHRY and CDR2 SYGVKD. V was pared by 3 bases and J by 1 base, with 19 bases between. The CDR3 covers 17 residues. For the CDR3, the DNA is TGTGCCATCAGTGACTCCGAGGGGAAGGTTTCGTCCTACGAGCAGTACTTC. Its translation: CAISDSEGKVSSYEQYF.

This clone has just one count. The genes are TRBV6-6 and TRBJ1-2; no clear D. Deletions cut 4 bases from V and 4 bases from J, with 10 bases between. The germline gives CDR1 MNHNY, CDR2 SVGAGI (reference sequence). The CDR3 covers 13 residues. The CDR3 region has the DNA TGTGCCAGCAGTTCTAGTAACACCTATGGCTACACCTTC. As protein: CASSSSNTYGYTF.

Points on this clone: Other nucleotide sequences in the sample specify the same CDR3. The V and J genes are TRBV2 and TRBJ2-4; D is possibly TRBD2 (5 bases). The CDR3 has 14 residues. Germline V gene lookup returns CDR1 SNHLY and CDR2 FYNNEI. Deletions cut 3 bases from V and 3 bases from J, with 9 bases between. DNA for the CDR3: TGTGCCAGCAGTGACCGGGGTGGCAAAAACATTCAGTACTTC. The encoded protein is CASSDRGGKNIQYF.

This chain uses TRBV12-5 with TRBJ2-7, with D maybe TRBD2 (7 bases). Germline V gene lookup returns CDR1 LGHNT and CDR2 FRNRAP. The CDR3 loop spans 16 amino acids. V was shortened by 2 bases and J by 6 bases, with 20 bases between the two germline ends. The CDR3 sequence: CASGLSTRGRGIEQYF. For the CDR3, the DNA is TGTGCTAGTGGTTTGAGCACCCGGGGGCGGGGGATCGAGCAGTACTTC.

This chain joins TRBV10-2 and TRBJ2-3; D gene ambiguous. The CDR3 has 15 residues. V was trimmed by 1 base and J by 3 bases, leaving 11 bases between them. The germline V gene has CDR1 WSHSY and CDR2 SAAADI. CDR3 sequence reads: CASSEWGFPTDTQYF. In nucleotides, the CDR3 is TGCGCCAGCAGTGAGTGGGGATTCCCTACAGATACGCAGTATTTT.

V gene TRBV29-1 combines with J gene TRBJ1-1; D uncertain. The CDR3 extends over 16 amino acids. V lost 4 bases to trimming and J lost 4 bases, with 22 bases between them. Per germline, CDR1 SQVTM and CDR2 ANQGSEA. As DNA, the CDR3 is TGCAGCGTTGGTGGAATTGGGGTCGTGAAGTCCACTGAAGCTTTCTTT. It is translated as CSVGGIGVVKSTEAFF.

The gene calls are TRBV27 and TRBJ1-5, with D perhaps matching TRBD1 (6 bases). Trimming took off 8 bases at V and 14 bases at J, with 22 bases between the two ends. CDR1 is MNHEY and CDR2 is SMNVEV in the germline V gene (reference sequence). The CDR3 has 13 amino acids. This CDR3 is CASGGGPSRVEHF. CDR3 DNA sequence: TGTGCCAGCGGAGGGGGGCCCTCCAGGGTTGAGCATTTT.

This clone was recorded once. The chain has TRBV5-6 and TRBJ2-3; 8 bases align to TRBD1. The CDR3 length is 13 residues. CDR1 is SGHDT and CDR2 is YYEEEE in the germline V gene. The V and J ends lost 2 bases and 6 bases, in that order; junction bases with no gene match: 2. Here the CDR3 reads CASSFGQGDTQYF. The CDR3 DNA reads TGTGCCAGCAGCTTCGGACAGGGTGATACGCAGTATTTT. The full variable domain, its missing parts supplied by reference TRBV5-6 and TRBJ2-3, is DAGVTQSPTHLIKTRGQQVTLRCSPKSGHDTVSWYQQALGQGPQFIFQYYEEEERQRGNFPDRFSGHQFPNYSSELNVNALLLGDSALYLCASSFGQGDTQYFGPGTRLTVL.

The chain uses TRBV25-1 and TRBJ1-5; no definite D call. The CDR3 consists of 15 residues. The germline V gene encodes CDR1 MGHDK and CDR2 SYGVNS. V shed 1 base and J shed 3 bases, with 10 bases lying between them. Here the CDR3 reads CASSEFRHLNQPQHF. The CDR3 DNA is TGTGCCAGCAGTGAATTTAGACACCTCAATCAGCCCCAGCATTTT. The variable domain in full, with the rest retrieved from reference TRBV25-1 and TRBJ1-5, is EADIYQTPRYLVIGTGKKITLECSQTMGHDKMYWYQQDPGMELHLIHYSYGVNSTEKGDLSSESTVSRIRTEHFPLTLESARPSHTSQYLCASSEFRHLNQPQHFGDGTRLSIL.